This paragraph covers one T cell receptor beta chain sequence. Seattle patients were enrolled during active infection and followed longitudinally. Germline trimming cut 0 bases from V and 6 bases from J; bases unmatched to any gene: 10. The V gene's germline CDR1 is SGHRS and CDR2 YFSETQ. CDR3 length: 17 residues. This entry is derived from a study of blood T cell repertoires in COVID-19. At the level of the study: Sites in the United States, Italy and Spain provided acute and convalescent COVID-19 samples.

Original processing methods: The authors estimated nucleated cell counts from reference gene primer amplification. Sequencing used immunoSEQ multiplex PCR; TCRdb keeps in-frame clones, though not all of them. V and J calls plus clone size are reproduced from that table; the DNA served to infer D and trimming. The table shows some 300,000 clones, with around nine tenths occurring only once. This TCR came from a woman aged 70-85 years with COVID-19, enrolled during active disease. Sample: peripheral blood. The chain links TRBV5-1 to TRBJ2-1; 9 bases are a match to TRBD2. The CDR3 is CASSLVKAGGPINEQFF. The CDR3 DNA reads TGCGCCAGCAGCTTGGTTAAGGCGGGGGGGCCTATCAATGAGCAGTTCTTC.